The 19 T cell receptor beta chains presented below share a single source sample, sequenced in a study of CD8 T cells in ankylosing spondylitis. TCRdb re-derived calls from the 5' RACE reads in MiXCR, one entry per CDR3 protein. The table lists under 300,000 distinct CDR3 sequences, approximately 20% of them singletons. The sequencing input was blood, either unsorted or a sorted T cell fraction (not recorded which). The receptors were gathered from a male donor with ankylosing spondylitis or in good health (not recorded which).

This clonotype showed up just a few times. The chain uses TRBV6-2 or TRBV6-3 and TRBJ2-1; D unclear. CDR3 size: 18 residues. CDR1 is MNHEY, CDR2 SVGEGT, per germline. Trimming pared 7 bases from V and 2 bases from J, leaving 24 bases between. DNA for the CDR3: TGTGCCAGCACCCCAAGGGCTAGAACGCCCCAAACCTACAATGAGCAGTTCTTC. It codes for CASTPRARTPQTYNEQFF.

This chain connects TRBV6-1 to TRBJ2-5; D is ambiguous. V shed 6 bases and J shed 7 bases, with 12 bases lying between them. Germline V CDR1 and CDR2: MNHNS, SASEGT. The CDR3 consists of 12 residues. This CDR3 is CASSEARRTQYF. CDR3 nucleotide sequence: TGTGCCAGCAGCGAGGCCCGGAGGACCCAGTACTTC.

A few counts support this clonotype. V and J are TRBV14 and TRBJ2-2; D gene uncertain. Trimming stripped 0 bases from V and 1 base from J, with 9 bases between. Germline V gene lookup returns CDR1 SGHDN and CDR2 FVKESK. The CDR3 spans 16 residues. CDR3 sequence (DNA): TGTGCCAGCAGCCAAGAGATCCTACAGAACACCGGGGAGCTGTTTTTT. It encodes CASSQEILQNTGELFF.

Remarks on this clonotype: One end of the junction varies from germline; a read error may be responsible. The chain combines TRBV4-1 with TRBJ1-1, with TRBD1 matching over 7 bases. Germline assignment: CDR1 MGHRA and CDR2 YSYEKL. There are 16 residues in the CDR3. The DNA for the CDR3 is TGCGCCAGCAGCCCCACCCGGGACAGCCTGAACACTGAAGTTTTCTTT. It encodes CASSPTRDSLNTEVFF.

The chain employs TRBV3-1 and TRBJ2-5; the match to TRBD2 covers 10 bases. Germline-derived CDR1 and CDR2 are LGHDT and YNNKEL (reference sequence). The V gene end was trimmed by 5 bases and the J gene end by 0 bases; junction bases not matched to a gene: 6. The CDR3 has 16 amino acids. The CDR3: CASSDGLADYQETQYF. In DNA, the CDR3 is TGTGCCAGCAGCGACGGACTAGCGGATTACCAAGAGACCCAGTACTTC.

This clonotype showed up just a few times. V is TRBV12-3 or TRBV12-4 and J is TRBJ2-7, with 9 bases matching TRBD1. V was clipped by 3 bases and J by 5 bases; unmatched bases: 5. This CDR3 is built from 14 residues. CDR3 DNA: TGTGCCAGCAGTTTTGGGACAGGGCTCCACGAGCAGTACTTC. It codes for CASSFGTGLHEQYF.

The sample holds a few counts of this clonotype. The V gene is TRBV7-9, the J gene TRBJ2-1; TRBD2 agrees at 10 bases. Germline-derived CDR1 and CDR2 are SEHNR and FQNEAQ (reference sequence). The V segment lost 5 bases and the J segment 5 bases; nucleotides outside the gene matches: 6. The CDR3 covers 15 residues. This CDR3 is CASSPRTSGNNEQFF. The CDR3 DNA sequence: TGTGCCAGCAGCCCCCGGACTAGCGGAAACAATGAGCAGTTCTTC.

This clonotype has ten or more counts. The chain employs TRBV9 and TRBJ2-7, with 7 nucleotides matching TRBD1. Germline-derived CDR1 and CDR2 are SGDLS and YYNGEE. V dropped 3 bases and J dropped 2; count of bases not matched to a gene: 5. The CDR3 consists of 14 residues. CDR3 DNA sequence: TGTGCCAGCAGCGCAGGACAGGAGGCCTACGAGCAGTACTTC. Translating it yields CASSAGQEAYEQYF.

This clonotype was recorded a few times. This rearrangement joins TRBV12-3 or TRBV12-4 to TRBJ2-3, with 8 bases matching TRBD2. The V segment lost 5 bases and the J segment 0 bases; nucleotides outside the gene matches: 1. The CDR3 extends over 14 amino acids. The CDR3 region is CASSRLASTDTQYF. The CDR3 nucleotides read TGTGCCAGCAGTCGACTAGCGAGCACAGATACGCAGTATTTT.

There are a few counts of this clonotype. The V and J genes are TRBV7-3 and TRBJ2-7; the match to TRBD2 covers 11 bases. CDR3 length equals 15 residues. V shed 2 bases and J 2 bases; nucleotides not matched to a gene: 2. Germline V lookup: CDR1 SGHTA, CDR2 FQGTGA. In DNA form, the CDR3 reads TGTGCCAGCAGCTTATATAGCGGGAGGGCCTACGAGCAGTACTTC. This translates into CASSLYSGRAYEQYF.

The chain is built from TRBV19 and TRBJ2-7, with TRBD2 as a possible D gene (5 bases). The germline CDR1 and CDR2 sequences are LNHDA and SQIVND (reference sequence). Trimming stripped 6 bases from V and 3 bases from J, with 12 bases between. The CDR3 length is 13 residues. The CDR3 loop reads CASSRGSGYEQYF. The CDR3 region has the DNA TGTGCCAGTAGCCGGGGAAGTGGCTACGAGCAGTACTTC.

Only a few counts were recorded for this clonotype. The CDR3 is CASSLEAGTLSYEQYF. For the CDR3, the DNA is TGTGCCAGCAGCTTAGAGGCCGGGACACTCTCCTACGAGCAGTACTTC. The V call is TRBV11-2, the J call TRBJ2-7, with D tentatively TRBD1 (6 bases). CDR3 size: 16 residues. Deletions cut 0 bases from V and 0 bases from J, with 12 bases between. The germline CDR1 and CDR2 sequences are SGHAT and FQNNGV.

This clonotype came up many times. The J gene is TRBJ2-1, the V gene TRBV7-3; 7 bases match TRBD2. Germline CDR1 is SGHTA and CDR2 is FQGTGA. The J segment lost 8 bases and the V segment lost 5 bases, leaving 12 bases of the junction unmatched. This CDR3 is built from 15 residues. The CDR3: CASSPTLASRDEQFF. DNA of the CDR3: TGTGCCAGCAGCCCCACACTAGCGTCGAGGGATGAGCAGTTCTTC.

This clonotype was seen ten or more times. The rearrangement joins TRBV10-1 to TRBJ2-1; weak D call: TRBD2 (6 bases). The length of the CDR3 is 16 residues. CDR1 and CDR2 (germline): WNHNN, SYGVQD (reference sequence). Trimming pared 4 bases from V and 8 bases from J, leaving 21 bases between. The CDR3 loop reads CASSAEGIKGFHEQFF. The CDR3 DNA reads TGCGCCAGCAGTGCGGAGGGAATTAAGGGCTTCCATGAGCAGTTCTTC.

The DNA for the CDR3 is TGCAGCGTTTTTGTAGCGGGAGGGTTCACCGGGGAGCTGTTTTTT. Translating it yields CSVFVAGGFTGELFF. The chain employs TRBV29-1 and TRBJ2-2; TRBD2 matches at 11 bases. The CDR3 runs 15 residues. Germline CDR1 is SQVTM and CDR2 is ANQGSEA. The V and J ends lost 5 bases and 4 bases, in that order; junction bases with no gene match: 6.

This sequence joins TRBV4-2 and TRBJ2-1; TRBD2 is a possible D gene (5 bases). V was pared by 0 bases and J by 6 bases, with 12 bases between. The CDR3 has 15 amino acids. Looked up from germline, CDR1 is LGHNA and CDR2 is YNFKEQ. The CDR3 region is CASSQEPPGVNEQFF. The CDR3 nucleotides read TGTGCCAGCAGCCAAGAACCGCCCGGGGTCAATGAGCAGTTCTTC.

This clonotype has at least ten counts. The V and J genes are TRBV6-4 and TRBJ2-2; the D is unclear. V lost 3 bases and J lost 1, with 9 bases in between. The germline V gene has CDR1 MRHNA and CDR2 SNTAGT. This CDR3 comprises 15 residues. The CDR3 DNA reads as TGTGCCAGCAGTGAAGTGTCCGGGAACACCGGGGAGCTGTTTTTT. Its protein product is CASSEVSGNTGELFF.

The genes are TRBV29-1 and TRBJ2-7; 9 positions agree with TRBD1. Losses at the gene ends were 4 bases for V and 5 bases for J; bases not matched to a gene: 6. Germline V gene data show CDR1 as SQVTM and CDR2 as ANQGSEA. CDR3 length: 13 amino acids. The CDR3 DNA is TGCAGCGTTGCTGGGACAGGGAATAACGAGCAGTACTTC. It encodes CSVAGTGNNEQYF.

The CDR3 here is CASSPTLAGDFWNEQFF. In nucleotides, the CDR3 is TGTGCCAGCAGTCCAACACTAGCGGGGGACTTCTGGAATGAGCAGTTCTTC. The chain recombines TRBV27 with TRBJ2-1; 11 positions match TRBD2. This CDR3 region has 17 residues. V was pared by 5 bases and J by 7 bases, with 13 bases of the junction left unmatched. Germline loops: CDR1 MNHEY, CDR2 SMNVEV (reference sequence).